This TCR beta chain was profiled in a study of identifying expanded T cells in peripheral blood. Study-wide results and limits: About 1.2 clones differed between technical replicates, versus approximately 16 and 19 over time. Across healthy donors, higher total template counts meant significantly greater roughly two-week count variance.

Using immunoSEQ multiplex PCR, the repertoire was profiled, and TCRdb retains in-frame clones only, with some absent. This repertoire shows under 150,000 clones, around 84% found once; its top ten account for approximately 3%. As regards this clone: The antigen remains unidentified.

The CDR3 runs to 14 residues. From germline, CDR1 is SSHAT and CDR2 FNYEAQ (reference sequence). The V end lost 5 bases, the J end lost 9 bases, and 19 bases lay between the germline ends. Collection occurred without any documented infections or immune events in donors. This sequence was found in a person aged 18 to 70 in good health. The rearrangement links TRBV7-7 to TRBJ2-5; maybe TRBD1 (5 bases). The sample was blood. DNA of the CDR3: TGTGCCAGCAGCCCTAATGGGGTCCAACAGGCCCAGTACTTC. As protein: CASSPNGVQQAQYF.